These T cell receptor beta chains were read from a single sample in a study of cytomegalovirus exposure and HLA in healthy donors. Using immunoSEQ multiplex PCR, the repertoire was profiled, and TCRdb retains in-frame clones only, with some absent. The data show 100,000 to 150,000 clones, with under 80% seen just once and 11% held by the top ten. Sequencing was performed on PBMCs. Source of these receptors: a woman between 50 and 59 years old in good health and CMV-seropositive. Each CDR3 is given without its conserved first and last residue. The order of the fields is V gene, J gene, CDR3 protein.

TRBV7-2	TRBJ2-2	ASSDPAGAGVTGELF
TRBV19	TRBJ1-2	ASSISGQGPFVGYT
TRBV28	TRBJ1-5	ASSLPYGGQPQH
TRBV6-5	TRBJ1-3	ASSSNSNPGNTIY
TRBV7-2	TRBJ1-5	ASSASEGQLNQPQH
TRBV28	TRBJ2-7	ASRRGIQSYEQY
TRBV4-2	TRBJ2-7	ASSQSPGTGLYEQY
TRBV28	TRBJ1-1	ASTVTGRLEAF
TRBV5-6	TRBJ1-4	ASSPGGAGSTNEKLF
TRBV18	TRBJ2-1	ASSPPAGGQTNEQF